This is a list of T cell receptor beta chains from one sample in a study of T cell changes during pregnancy in multiple sclerosis. The protocol was immunoSEQ multiplex PCR, while the TCRdb copy is restricted to in-frame clones and leaves out a portion. The table shows 90,000 to 120,000 clones, with around 90% occurring only once. Sequenced material: peripheral blood, taken in the third trimester of pregnancy. These receptor sequences come from a female donor in good health, enrolled as a control in a pregnancy study. Both conserved end residues are part of each CDR3. D genes are given only for firm matches. Clone size is given for some rows only: seen once, a few or many times, or a class if the clone is expanded.

D gene	V gene	CDR3 length	J gene	clone size	CDR3 DNA	CDR3 protein
.	TRBV30	13	TRBJ1-2	once	TGTGCCTGCCAGCCAAGGGGGTATGGTGGCTACACCTTC	CACQPRGYGGYTF
TRBD1	TRBV23-1	17	TRBJ2-1	.	TGCGCCAGCAGTCAAACCCTCGCCCGGGACAGGGTCAATGAGCAGTTCTTC	CASSQTLARDRVNEQFF
.	TRBV9	14	TRBJ1-4	.	TGTGCCAGCAGCTCCTGGGGGCAGGGAGAAAAACTGTTTTTT	CASSSWGQGEKLFF
.	TRBV9	15	TRBJ1-3	.	TGTGCCAGCAGCGCCGCACAGGACCCTGGAAACACCATATATTTT	CASSAAQDPGNTIYF
.	TRBV4-2	13	TRBJ1-1	few	TGTGCCAGCAGCCAAGATCCCTACACTGAAGCTTTCTTT	CASSQDPYTEAFF
.	TRBV5-1	15	TRBJ1-5	.	TGCGCCAGCAGCTTGGGAGGGTTGCCCAATCAGCCCCAGCATTTT	CASSLGGLPNQPQHF
.	TRBV21-1	15	TRBJ1-5	once	TGTGCCAGCAGCATAAAAGGGGGCTTCAATCAGCCCCAGCATTTT	CASSIKGGFNQPQHF
TRBD1	TRBV12-5	14	TRBJ2-1	.	TGTGCTAGTGGTTATGGGGACAGATACAATGAGCAGTTCTTC	CASGYGDRYNEQFF
TRBD1	TRBV7-8	18	TRBJ2-6	.	TGTGCCAGCAGCGCCGGGACAGGGTTCGTTAGGGGGGCCAACGTCCTGACTTTC	CASSAGTGFVRGANVLTF
.	TRBV5-6	13	TRBJ2-7	.	TGTGCCAGCACCATAATGGGGGCGATCGAGCAGTACTTC	CASTIMGAIEQYF
TRBD2	TRBV29-1	14	TRBJ2-3	.	TGCAGCGTTGGATACCGGCGGGGGGGAGATACGCAGTATTTT	CSVGYRRGGDTQYF
TRBD1	TRBV4-3	14	TRBJ1-1	.	TGCGCCAGCAGCCAAACCCCCGGGACAGGGAAAGCTTTCTTT	CASSQTPGTGKAFF
.	TRBV19	12	TRBJ1-5	.	TGTGCCAGTAGTATTGGGCAACAGCCCCAGCATTTT	CASSIGQQPQHF
TRBD1	TRBV7-9	15	TRBJ2-3	.	TGTGCCAGCAGCTTCGGGACAGGGGAGGAAGATACGCAGTATTTT	CASSFGTGEEDTQYF
TRBD1	TRBV4-2	16	TRBJ1-1	.	TGTGCCAGCAGCCAGCCCAAGACGACAGGGCCTGGTGAAGCTTTCTTT	CASSQPKTTGPGEAFF
TRBD2	TRBV7-7	16	TRBJ2-1	.	TGTGCTAGCAGCTCGACGCGGGGGGCCGCCTACAATGAGCAGTTCTTC	CASSSTRGAAYNEQFF
TRBD2	TRBV4-2	15	TRBJ2-7	.	TGTGCCAGCAGCCACGGGACTAGCGGGGAATACGAGCAGTACTTC	CASSHGTSGEYEQYF
.	TRBV5-6	15	TRBJ2-1	once	TGTGCCAGCAGCTTTTCCACAGGGTCTAGTTATGAGCAGTTCTTC	CASSFSTGSSYEQFF
.	TRBV19	16	TRBJ1-1	once	TGTGCCAGTAGATCGTCGGGCCAGGGTTGGGAAACTGAAGCTTTCTTT	CASRSSGQGWETEAFF
.	TRBV29-1	13	TRBJ2-7	.	TGCAGCGTTGAAGAAGAGACAGCCTACGAGCAGTACTTC	CSVEEETAYEQYF
.	TRBV9	14	TRBJ2-2	few	TGTGCCAGCAGCCTAGACCTAGGTACCGGGGAGCTGTTTTTT	CASSLDLGTGELFF
TRBD1	TRBV9	15	TRBJ1-1	.	TGTGCCAGCAGCCGGGCCGGGACAGGGACCACTGAAGCTTTCTTT	CASSRAGTGTTEAFF
TRBD1	TRBV30	12	TRBJ1-5	.	TGTGCCTGGGACAGGGGCAATCAGCCCCAGCATTTT	CAWDRGNQPQHF
.	TRBV15	16	TRBJ1-2	.	TGTGCCACCAGCAGAGTACGGGGGGTATCTAACTATGGCTACACCTTC	CATSRVRGVSNYGYTF
TRBD1	TRBV19	16	TRBJ1-6	.	TGTGCCAGTAGTCCCCCGGACAGGGGGAAAAATTCACCCCTCCACTTT	CASSPPDRGKNSPLHF
.	TRBV13	15	TRBJ2-2	.	TGTGCCAGCAGCTTAGACGTCAGGGGAACCGGGGAGCTGTTTTTT	CASSLDVRGTGELFF
.	TRBV19	15	TRBJ2-5	.	TGTGCCAGTAGTCCACGGGGAAGACAAAAAGAGACCCAGTACTTC	CASSPRGRQKETQYF
TRBD1	TRBV14	15	TRBJ1-2	.	TGTGCCAGCAGCCAAGACATCCAGGGGGCGTATGGCTACACCTTC	CASSQDIQGAYGYTF
.	TRBV19	14	TRBJ1-1	.	TGTGCCAGTCGGACAGATACAATGAACACTGAAGCTTTCTTT	CASRTDTMNTEAFF
TRBD1	TRBV25-1	17	TRBJ2-1	.	TGTGCCAGCAGTGCTGCTATAGGGGGCGATTCCTACAATGAGCAGTTCTTC	CASSAAIGGDSYNEQFF
TRBD1	TRBV6-5	15	TRBJ1-6	.	TGTGCCAGCAGATTACAGGGGCGAGGGAATTCACCCCTCCACTTT	CASRLQGRGNSPLHF
.	TRBV9	14	TRBJ1-5	.	TGTGCCAGCAGCGTATTTTCGGAGAATCAGCCCCAGCATTTT	CASSVFSENQPQHF
TRBD2	TRBV7-9	14	TRBJ2-2	.	TGTGCCAGCAGGCAGGGACTAGGAGCCGGGGAGCTGTTTTTT	CASRQGLGAGELFF
.	TRBV5-8	15	TRBJ1-2	.	TGTGCCAGCAGCTTTGACACGGGAGCCAGCTATGGCTACACCTTC	CASSFDTGASYGYTF
TRBD1	TRBV4-1	15	TRBJ1-2	.	TGCGCCAGCAGCCAAGTGGACAGGGGTCTTTATGGCTACACCTTC	CASSQVDRGLYGYTF
TRBD1	TRBV15	17	TRBJ1-4	few	TGTGCCACCAGCAGAGACCAAGCCGAGACAGGGTATGAAAAACTGTTTTTT	CATSRDQAETGYEKLFF
.	TRBV2	12	TRBJ1-2	.	TGTGCCAGCAGTCCAGAGGCTCCAGGCTACACCTTC	CASSPEAPGYTF
.	TRBV4-1	17	TRBJ1-4	.	TGCGCCAGCAGCCAAGTAGGTGGGGCCTCCATTAATGAAAAACTGTTTTTT	CASSQVGGASINEKLFF
.	TRBV30	14	TRBJ2-2	once	TGTGCCTGCTCGCGGGAACCGAACACCGGGGAGCTGTTTTTT	CACSREPNTGELFF
TRBD1	TRBV10-3	16	TRBJ1-3	.	TGTGCCATCAGTGAAGGACAGGTCAGCTCTGGAAACACCATATATTTT	CAISEGQVSSGNTIYF
TRBD1	TRBV27	14	TRBJ2-7	.	TGTGCCAGCAGTTTCCGGGACAGGGCGTACGAGCAGTACTTC	CASSFRDRAYEQYF
.	TRBV13	14	TRBJ1-1	.	TGTGCCAGCAGCTTAGACGGGGGAAGTGGTGAAGCTTTCTTT	CASSLDGGSGEAFF
.	TRBV4-3	13	TRBJ2-7	.	TGCGCCAGCAGCCAAGATAGGGGCCACGAGCAGTACTTC	CASSQDRGHEQYF
.	TRBV14	17	TRBJ2-1	.	TGTGCCAGCAGCCAAGAATGGGGGCTGGGGGTATACAATGAGCAGTTCTTC	CASSQEWGLGVYNEQFF
.	TRBV7-9	15	TRBJ2-3	.	TGTGCCAGCAGCCCCTCCCGGGGAGGCACAGATACGCAGTATTTT	CASSPSRGGTDTQYF
.	TRBV19	12	TRBJ1-2	once	TGTGCCAGTATGGGACAACCATATGGCTACACCTTC	CASMGQPYGYTF
.	TRBV7-3	13	TRBJ2-4	.	TGTGCCAGCAGTCCCCAAGGGGTACACATTCAGTACTTC	CASSPQGVHIQYF
.	TRBV5-1	14	TRBJ1-2	.	TGCGCCAGCAGCTTGGATTTAGGACAGCGAGACTACACCTTC	CASSLDLGQRDYTF
.	TRBV29-1	14	TRBJ1-5	.	TGCAGCGTTGCCCCGGGGGGGTTCGGTCAGCCCCAGCATTTT	CSVAPGGFGQPQHF
.	TRBV30	11	TRBJ2-5	.	TGTGCCTGGAGTGACGGAGAGACCCAGTACTTC	CAWSDGETQYF
.	TRBV7-6	17	TRBJ1-3	.	TGTGCCAGCAGCTTAGCGCAGAGAGGGCTTACTGGAAACACCATATATTTT	CASSLAQRGLTGNTIYF
.	TRBV7-2	14	TRBJ1-2	.	TGTGCCAGCAGCTTAGATACGAACGCAGGTGGCTACACCTTC	CASSLDTNAGGYTF
.	TRBV7-8	15	TRBJ2-7	.	TGTGCCAGCAGCCAAGGGGCGCGGCTGTCCTACGAGCAGTACTTC	CASSQGARLSYEQYF
TRBD1	TRBV5-8	15	TRBJ1-1	.	TGTGCCAGCAGCTCCATCAGGGGGCGGGGGACTGAAGCTTTCTTT	CASSSIRGRGTEAFF
TRBD1	TRBV6-5	15	TRBJ1-5	.	TGTGCCAGCAGCCCCCGGACAGGGGGGACTCAGCCCCAGCATTTT	CASSPRTGGTQPQHF
TRBD2	TRBV9	14	TRBJ2-3	.	TGTGCCAGCACCGTAGGACTAGGGGCAGATACGCAGTATTTT	CASTVGLGADTQYF
.	TRBV5-6	15	TRBJ1-1	.	TGTGCCAGCAGCTTGGAGGGGAGGGGGGACACTGAAGCTTTCTTT	CASSLEGRGDTEAFF